The rows below give T cell receptor beta chains drawn from one sample of a study of control samples from healthy donors and cancer patients. The repertoire was sequenced with immunoSEQ multiplex PCR; TCRdb's copy has only in-frame clones and lacks some. The sample includes 180,000 or so clones, 85% to 95% seen only once; the top ten take over 4%. Sample: blood. Source of these receptors: a woman aged 60-75 years in good health. The CDR3 runs from the conserved cysteine through the conserved F or W. Fields, in order: J gene, clone size, D gene, V gene, CDR3 protein, CDR3 DNA. D genes are given only for firm matches. Size is stated for part of the rows, as once, few or many counts, or as a class when the clone is expanded.

TRBJ1-5 | - | - | TRBV9 | CASSVEPGQPQHF | TGTGCCAGCAGCGTAGAGCCAGGTCAGCCCCAGCATTTT
TRBJ1-3 | - | - | TRBV7-8 | CASSFNLRSSGNTIYF | TGTGCCAGCAGCTTTAACCTCAGGAGCTCTGGAAACACCATATATTTT
TRBJ1-5 | - | - | TRBV7-2 | CASSLFLLEPQHF | TGTGCCAGCAGCTTATTCCTTCTGGAGCCCCAGCATTTT
TRBJ2-7 | - | - | TRBV7-3 | CASSRSPHPSPDYEQYF | TGTGCCAGCAGCCGCTCCCCTCATCCCAGTCCCGACTACGAGCAGTACTTC
TRBJ2-1 | - | - | TRBV4-3 | CASSRMSYNEQFF | TGCGCCAGCAGTCGAATGAGCTACAATGAGCAGTTCTTC
TRBJ1-1 | - | - | TRBV15 | CATSRDTGGTEAFF | TGTGCCACCAGCAGAGATACGGGGGGGACTGAAGCTTTCTTT
TRBJ1-1 | - | - | TRBV7-2 | CASSLQRTATEAFF | TGTGCCAGCAGCTTACAGAGAACGGCCACTGAAGCTTTCTTT
TRBJ1-5 | - | - | TRBV7-9 | CASSSATSVVNQPQHF | TGTGCCAGCAGCTCCGCAACCTCGGTTGTGAATCAGCCCCAGCATTTT
TRBJ1-3 | few | - | TRBV4-1 | CASGPDGEEVYGHTIYF | TGCGCCAGCGGCCCCGATGGTGAGGAGGTGTATGGGCACACCATATATTTT
TRBJ1-4 | - | TRBD1 | TRBV19 | CASSPTGPNEKLFF | TGTGCCAGTAGTCCGACAGGGCCCAATGAAAAACTGTTTTTT